Shown below are 23 T cell receptor beta chains from a single sample sequenced in a study of T cell changes during pregnancy in multiple sclerosis. The repertoire was sequenced with immunoSEQ multiplex PCR; TCRdb's copy has only in-frame clones and lacks some. There are around 69,000 clones in the sample; around 90% occur only once, and roughly 2.2% lies in the top ten. The source material was peripheral blood, sampled in the second trimester of pregnancy. These receptors came from a female donor in good health, enrolled as a control in a pregnancy study.

The CDR3 here is CASSLGERAGALGNIQYF. The DNA of the CDR3 is TGTGCCAGCAGCTTAGGGGAAAGAGCGGGGGCGTTAGGGAACATTCAGTACTTC. The chain carries TRBV7-3 and TRBJ2-4; the match to TRBD2 covers 8 bases. The CDR3 totals 18 residues. Per the germline V gene, CDR1 is SGHTA and CDR2 is FQGTGA. Unmatched junction bases numbered 16, after V lost 2 bases and J lost 7 bases.

This chain links TRBV19 with TRBJ1-5; D may be TRBD1 (6 bases). CDR3 length: 16 residues. Germline CDR1 and CDR2: LNHDA and SQIVND (reference sequence). Trimming took off 5 bases at V and 0 bases at J, with 14 bases between the two ends. The DNA of the CDR3 is TGTGCCAGTAGTGGGGGGGCAGGGGATAGCAATCAGCCCCAGCATTTT. Its protein is CASSGGAGDSNQPQHF.

V gene TRBV14 combines with J gene TRBJ2-3; 10 bases line up with TRBD1. There are 15 residues in the CDR3. Germline-derived CDR1 and CDR2 are SGHDN and FVKESK. The V segment lost 4 bases and the J segment 6 bases; nucleotides outside the gene matches: 7. Written as DNA, the CDR3 is TGTGCCAGCAGCCGACGGACAGGGGGATACGATACGCAGTATTTT. It specifies CASSRRTGGYDTQYF. The whole variable domain, remainder taken from reference TRBV14 and TRBJ2-3, is EAGVTQFPSHSVIEKGQTVTLRCDPISGHDNLYWYRRVMGKEIKFLLHFVKESKQDESGMPNNRFLAERTGGTYSTLKVQPAELEDSGVYFCASSRRTGGYDTQYFGPGTRLTVL.

The rearrangement uses TRBV28 and TRBJ2-1; 9 bases align to TRBD2. The CDR3 spans 17 residues. Germline V gene sequence: CDR1 MDHEN, CDR2 SYDVKM. V trimming: 10 bases; J trimming: 0 bases; junction bases outside the gene matches: 13. The DNA for the CDR3 is TGTGCCACAGGGACTAGCTATACAAGCACCTCCTACAATGAGCAGTTCTTC. Protein product: CATGTSYTSTSYNEQFF.

The genes are TRBV29-1 and TRBJ2-7; TRBD2 might be the D (5 bases). Per germline, CDR1 SQVTM and CDR2 ANQGSEA. CDR3 length: 13 residues. Trimming took 3 bases from V and 2 from J, leaving 11 bases between them. CDR3 region: CSVEEEGTYEQYF. Here the CDR3 DNA reads TGCAGCGTTGAGGAGGAAGGGACCTACGAGCAGTACTTC.

The J gene is TRBJ2-7, the V gene TRBV19, with TRBD1 identical over 7 bases. V was clipped by 6 bases and J by 1 base; unmatched bases: 3. Germline V gene data show CDR1 as LNHDA and CDR2 as SQIVND (reference sequence). CDR3 size: 13 residues. The CDR3 bases are TGTGCCAGTAGGGACAGGAGGTCCTACGAGCAGTACTTC. This gives the protein CASRDRRSYEQYF.

The chain carries TRBV5-1 and TRBJ2-7; possibly TRBD2 for D (6 bases). In germline, CDR1 is SGHRS, CDR2 YFSETQ. CDR3 length: 12 amino acids. The V gene lost 7 bases and the J gene lost 6 bases, with 14 bases spanning the gap. This CDR3 is CASGGPRGEQYF. The CDR3 DNA reads TGCGCCAGCGGAGGGCCTCGAGGCGAGCAGTACTTC.

This clone was found once. This chain connects TRBV27 to TRBJ2-7; D is uncertain. The V gene lost 2 bases and the J gene lost 2 bases, with 7 bases spanning the gap. The CDR3 has 13 amino acids. The germline gives CDR1 MNHEY, CDR2 SMNVEV (reference sequence). The CDR3 DNA is TGTGCCAGCAGTTTAATCCCCACCTACGAGCAGTACTTC. Translated, it gives CASSLIPTYEQYF.

This chain uses TRBV27 with TRBJ1-2, with D perhaps matching TRBD1 (5 bases). Germline-derived CDR1 and CDR2 are MNHEY and SMNVEV (reference sequence). V dropped 4 bases and J dropped 1 base, with 13 bases sitting between them. CDR3 length: 15 amino acids. The CDR3 region has the DNA TGTGCCAGCAGTTCCTTCCAGGGTGGTAACTATGGCTACACCTTC. Translation: CASSSFQGGNYGYTF.

This clone was detected once. The chain couples TRBV5-8 to TRBJ1-6; the D is unclear. The germline V gene encodes CDR1 SGHTS and CDR2 YDEGEE. V was shortened by 6 bases and J by 9 bases, with 16 bases between the two germline ends. CDR3 length equals 14 residues. The CDR3 here is CASTAPGLGSPLHF. In nucleotides, the CDR3 is TGTGCCAGCACCGCGCCCGGGTTGGGTTCACCCCTCCACTTT. Using reference TRBV5-8 and TRBJ1-6 for the parts outside the CDR3, the full variable domain is EAGVTQSPTHLIKTRGQQATLRCSPISGHTSVYWYQQALGLGLQFLLWYDEGEERNRGNFPPRFSGRQFPNYSSELNVNALELEDSALYLCASTAPGLGSPLHFGNGTRLTVT.

The rearrangement joins TRBV6-6 to TRBJ2-1; D remains unclear. Germline CDR1 and CDR2: MNHNY and SVGAGI (reference sequence). Between the trimmed V and J ends, which lost 0 bases and 9 bases, there was a span of 18 bases. CDR3 length: 16 amino acids. CDR3 in amino acids: CASSYSLDRNYGEQFF. The CDR3 DNA reads TGTGCCAGCAGTTACTCTCTCGATAGAAATTATGGTGAGCAGTTCTTC.

CDR3 region: CASSLDRAGGYTF. The CDR3 bases are TGTGCCAGTAGCCTGGACAGGGCTGGTGGCTACACCTTC. The V call is TRBV19, the J call TRBJ1-2; 8 bases fit TRBD1. Germline lookup yields CDR1 LNHDA and CDR2 SQIVND (reference sequence). This CDR3 comprises 13 residues. The trim removed 6 bases at V and 7 bases at J, leaving 7 bases unmatched. Full variable domain (rest looked up from reference TRBV19 and TRBJ1-2): DGGITQSPKYLFRKEGQNVTLSCEQNLNHDAMYWYRQDPGQGLRLIYYSQIVNDFQKGDIAEGYSVSREKKESFPLTVTSAQKNPTAFYLCASSLDRAGGYTFGSGTRLTVV.

This sequence joins TRBV5-4 and TRBJ2-3; D call uncertain. In germline, CDR1 is SGHNT, CDR2 YYREEE (reference sequence). The CDR3 has 14 amino acids. Between the trimmed V and J ends, which lost 2 bases and 1 base, there was a span of 8 bases. The CDR3: CASSFARGTDTQYF. CDR3 sequence (DNA): TGTGCCAGCAGCTTTGCCCGAGGCACAGATACGCAGTATTTT.

The chain couples TRBV5-1 to TRBJ1-1, with D hard to call. Germline V gene data show CDR1 as SGHRS and CDR2 as YFSETQ. The V end lost 2 bases, the J end lost 3 bases, and 5 bases lay between the germline ends. This CDR3 spans 12 amino acids. The chain's CDR3 is CASSLTDTEAFF. The CDR3, as DNA: TGCGCCAGCAGCTTAACGGACACTGAAGCTTTCTTT.

The chain has TRBV9 and TRBJ1-5, with a possible D match to TRBD1 (5 bases). The V end lost 4 bases, the J end lost 3 bases, and 11 bases lay between the germline ends. This CDR3 spans 14 amino acids. Germline CDR1 reads SGDLS; CDR2 reads YYNGEE. CDR3 bases: TGTGCCAGCAGCCCCGACAGCTTCAATCAGCCCCAGCATTTT. Translated, it gives CASSPDSFNQPQHF.

The chain has TRBV10-3 and TRBJ1-1; D remains unclear. The CDR3 loop spans 14 amino acids. The V gene's germline CDR1 is ENHRY and CDR2 SYGVKD. Between the trimmed V and J ends, which lost 2 bases and 1 base, there was a span of 8 bases. This CDR3 is CAISEADKNTEAFF. DNA of the CDR3: TGTGCCATCAGTGAGGCTGACAAGAACACTGAAGCTTTCTTT.

This sequence joins TRBV6-5 and TRBJ2-7; TRBD2 might be the D (6 bases). CDR1 and CDR2 from the germline V gene are MNHEY and SVGAGI. Trimming pared 6 bases from V and 0 bases from J, leaving 12 bases between. The CDR3 consists of 14 residues. As DNA, the CDR3 is TGTGCCAGCAGCACGCCCGGGGGCTCCTACGAGCAGTACTTC. Its translation: CASSTPGGSYEQYF.

This clone has a single count. The V call is TRBV9, the J call TRBJ1-2, with TRBD1 matching 7 bases. This CDR3 has 15 amino acids. Germline-derived CDR1 and CDR2 are SGDLS and YYNGEE. The V and J ends lost 6 bases and 3 bases, in that order; junction bases with no gene match: 11. DNA of the CDR3: TGTGCCAGCACCGACACTCCGGGACAGTACTATGGCTACACCTTC. It encodes CASTDTPGQYYGYTF.

The chain couples TRBV18 to TRBJ1-2; TRBD1 agrees at 7 bases. Germline V CDR1 and CDR2: KGHSH, LQKENI. J was trimmed by 12 bases and V by 5 bases; bases with no gene match: 12. The CDR3 spans 13 residues. The CDR3 region is CASSTGTVPPNTF. The DNA of the CDR3 is TGTGCCAGCTCAACCGGGACAGTTCCCCCCAACACCTTC.

This clone was recorded once. The chain carries TRBV6-5 and TRBJ1-1; a possible D gene is TRBD1 (5 bases). The CDR3 loop spans 15 amino acids. Germline CDR1 and CDR2: MNHEY and SVGAGI. V shed 0 bases and J shed 4 bases, with 12 bases lying between them. The CDR3 here is CASSYSQGSATEAFF. CDR3 coding DNA: TGTGCCAGCAGTTACTCGCAGGGTTCAGCCACTGAAGCTTTCTTT.

The V and J genes are TRBV11-2 and TRBJ1-6; D perhaps matches TRBD1 (5 bases). Trimming cost V 5 bases and J 0 bases, with 8 bases left between them. The germline V gene encodes CDR1 SGHAT and CDR2 FQNNGV. The CDR3 is 15 amino acids. The CDR3 region is CASSPDSSYNSPLHF. CDR3 DNA sequence: TGTGCCAGCAGCCCCGACAGCTCCTATAATTCACCCCTCCACTTT.

The chain carries TRBV5-1 and TRBJ1-4; tentatively, D is TRBD1 (5 bases). Between the trimmed V and J ends, which lost 2 bases and 4 bases, there was a span of 9 bases. This CDR3 has 14 amino acids. Germline CDR1 and CDR2: SGHRS and YFSETQ. In nucleotides, the CDR3 is TGCGCCAGCAGCTTCACAGGCGGTAATGAAAAACTGTTTTTT. Its translation: CASSFTGGNEKLFF.

The chain joins TRBV11-3 to TRBJ1-1; 9 bases align to TRBD1. CDR3 length: 15 amino acids. V lost 5 bases, J lost 3 bases, and 7 bases stayed unmatched. CDR1 SGHNT and CDR2 YENEEA come from the germline V gene. This CDR3 is CASSQSGTGYTEAFF. DNA of the CDR3: TGTGCCAGCAGCCAATCCGGGACAGGGTACACTGAAGCTTTCTTT.